A single sample is the source of the 20 T cell receptor beta chains below, sequenced in a study of T cells in Graves' hyperthyroidism and ophthalmopathy. The CDR3 regions of TCR beta were amplified from RNA transcripts. The HTBI primer set served for first-round RT-PCR of the TCR CDR3. TCRdb reprocessed the multiplex PCR reads with MiXCR, giving one entry per CDR3 protein. The sample yields 250,000 or so distinct CDR3 sequences, over 12% seen once. Source material: blood. The receptor set was obtained from a woman in her forties or fifties with Graves' hyperthyroidism that later progressed to Graves' ophthalmopathy.

The chain has TRBV4-2 and TRBJ2-5, with 8 bases matching TRBD2. Per the germline V gene, CDR1 is LGHNA and CDR2 is YNFKEQ. The CDR3 runs to 15 residues. Trimming at V came to 5 bases and at J to 1 base, leaving 6 bases not matched to a gene. In nucleotides, the CDR3 is TGTGCCAGCAGCGCTCGGACTAGCAGCCAAGAGACCCAGTACTTC. Translation gives CASSARTSSQETQYF.

In this sample, this clonotype turned up many times. V gene TRBV28 combines with J gene TRBJ2-4, with TRBD1 as a possible D gene (5 bases). Germline V gene lookup returns CDR1 MDHEN and CDR2 SYDVKM. V lost 2 bases, J lost 0 bases, and 11 bases lay in between. This CDR3 has 16 amino acids. This CDR3 is CASSLTQGLAKNIQYF. DNA for the CDR3: TGTGCCAGCAGTTTAACCCAGGGATTAGCCAAAAACATTCAGTACTTC. Variable domain in full (rest from reference TRBV28 and TRBJ2-4): DVKVTQSSRYLVKRTGEKVFLECVQDMDHENMFWYRQDPGLGLRLIYFSYDVKMKEKGDIPEGYSVSREKKERFSLILESASTNQTSMYLCASSLTQGLAKNIQYFGAGTRLSVL.

This clonotype was observed at least ten times. This CDR3 is CASSSRAWDTEAFF. CDR3 sequence (DNA): TGTGCCAGCTCGTCCCGGGCATGGGACACTGAAGCTTTCTTT. The chain recombines TRBV18 with TRBJ1-1; D unclear. The V gene lost 6 bases and the J gene lost 3 bases, with 14 bases spanning the gap. Germline assignment: CDR1 KGHSH and CDR2 LQKENI. The CDR3 length is 14 residues.

This clonotype was detected only a few times. This chain joins TRBV14 and TRBJ2-1; TRBD2 aligns across 7 bases. The V segment lost 4 bases and the J segment 8 bases; nucleotides outside the gene matches: 17. The CDR3 covers 17 residues. In germline, CDR1 is SGHDN, CDR2 FVKESK. CDR3 DNA sequence: TGTGCCAGCAGCCTCCGGAGGACTGGCGGGAGAGTGGATGAGCAGTTCTTC. The encoded protein is CASSLRRTGGRVDEQFF.

This clonotype was seen repeatedly, ten times or more. The chain uses TRBV12-3 or TRBV12-4 and TRBJ2-3; no reliable D call. The CDR3 totals 11 residues. Trimming removed 4 bases at V and 6 bases at J, with 5 bases between. The CDR3 protein is CASSSLDTQYF. The CDR3, as DNA: TGTGCCAGCAGTTCTTTGGATACGCAGTATTTT.

This clonotype was detected ten times or more. The chain uses TRBV3-1 and TRBJ2-7; 12 positions agree with TRBD2. This CDR3 is 17 amino acids long. In germline, CDR1 is LGHDT, CDR2 YNNKEL (reference sequence). The ends lost 3 bases at V and 0 bases at J; junction bases unmatched: 6. Here the CDR3 DNA reads TGTGCCAGCAGCCACAGACTAGCGGGGGATTTCTCCTACGAGCAGTACTTC. Translated: CASSHRLAGDFSYEQYF.

As to this clonotype: A much larger clone is a single base away; this may be a read error. The chain joins TRBV7-6 to TRBJ1-2, with TRBD1 identical over 11 bases. The CDR3 length is 14 residues. Trimming at V came to 5 bases and at J to 6 bases, leaving 5 bases not matched to a gene. Germline V gene sequence: CDR1 SGHVS, CDR2 FNYEAQ. The CDR3 DNA is TGTGCCAGCAGCGCCGGGACAGGGGGGGATGGCTACACCTTC. It translates to CASSAGTGGDGYTF.

The chain has TRBV20-1 and TRBJ2-7, with 10 nucleotides matching TRBD2. Germline loops: CDR1 DFQATT, CDR2 SNEGSKA (reference sequence). The ends lost 6 bases at V and 5 bases at J; junction bases unmatched: 10. The CDR3 has 14 amino acids. The CDR3 spells CSAPPASGRNEQYF. CDR3 in DNA: TGCAGTGCCCCCCCCGCTAGCGGGAGAAACGAGCAGTACTTC.

The table lists this clonotype with many counts. The V gene is TRBV11-2, the J gene TRBJ2-5; D is undetermined. The CDR3 covers 15 residues. Germline V gene lookup returns CDR1 SGHAT and CDR2 FQNNGV. Trimming removed 1 base from V and 2 bases from J, with 11 bases in between. CDR3 loop: CASSLVKDRQETQYF. Written as DNA, the CDR3 is TGTGCCAGCAGCTTAGTTAAGGACCGACAAGAGACCCAGTACTTC.

The chain couples TRBV27 to TRBJ1-5, with 12 positions matching TRBD1. The CDR3 has 16 residues. Germline CDR1 MNHEY, CDR2 SMNVEV (reference sequence). With V trimmed by 5 bases and J by 6 bases, 8 bases remained unmatched. CDR3 in DNA: TGTGCCAGCAGTCCTGGGACAGGGGGCGCCGGTCAGCCCCAGCATTTT. This gives the protein CASSPGTGGAGQPQHF.

This clonotype was seen at least ten times. The genes are TRBV30 and TRBJ2-5; TRBD2 agrees at 9 bases. Per the germline V gene, CDR1 is GTSNPN and CDR2 is SVGIG (reference sequence). This CDR3 is 14 amino acids long. V was pared by 5 bases and J by 2 bases, with 6 bases of the junction left unmatched. CDR3 in amino acids: CAWGSGRGQETQYF. DNA of the CDR3: TGTGCCTGGGGTAGCGGGAGAGGGCAAGAGACCCAGTACTTC.

This clonotype has ten or more counts. V is TRBV29-1 and J is TRBJ2-3, with D tentatively TRBD2 (5 bases). Trimming took off 1 base at V and 7 bases at J, with 12 bases between the two ends. Germline V lookup: CDR1 SQVTM, CDR2 ANQGSEA. This CDR3 region has 13 residues. CDR3 sequence reads: CSVEVGASNTQYF. CDR3 coding DNA: TGCAGCGTTGAAGTGGGAGCTTCTAATACGCAGTATTTT.

This clonotype was seen at least ten times. The rearrangement joins TRBV5-1 to TRBJ2-5; 8 bases map to TRBD2. CDR3 size: 13 residues. V lost 7 bases and J lost 3; bases outside the gene matches: 5. Looked up from germline, CDR1 is SGHRS and CDR2 is YFSETQ. CDR3 sequence: CASRELAEETQYF. CDR3 bases: TGCGCCAGCCGCGAACTAGCGGAAGAGACCCAGTACTTC. Variable domain in full (rest from reference TRBV5-1 and TRBJ2-5): KAGVTQTPRYLIKTRGQQVTLSCSPISGHRSVSWYQQTPGQGLQFLFEYFSETQRNKGNFPGRFSGRQFSNSRSEMNVSTLELGDSALYLCASRELAEETQYFGPGTRLLVL.

This clonotype came up many times. V gene TRBV6-1 combines with J gene TRBJ1-2; no definite D call. V was cut by 7 bases and J by 5 bases, with 8 bases left in between. The germline CDR1 and CDR2 sequences are MNHNS and SASEGT. The CDR3 totals 11 residues. Here the CDR3 reads CASTQAYGYTF. The CDR3 DNA reads TGTGCCAGCACCCAGGCTTATGGCTACACCTTC.

This clonotype was detected many times. The chain couples TRBV5-1 to TRBJ2-7; 9 positions match TRBD1. CDR1 SGHRS and CDR2 YFSETQ come from the germline V gene. Trimming took 2 bases from V and 2 from J; bases not matched to a gene: 5. This CDR3 contains 15 residues. CDR3 region: CASSLQGAGPYEQYF. The DNA for the CDR3 is TGCGCCAGCAGCTTACAGGGGGCTGGTCCCTACGAGCAGTACTTC.

Ten or more counts support this clonotype. This chain connects TRBV6-6 to TRBJ1-1; D unresolved. Trimming pared 0 bases from V and 2 bases from J, leaving 10 bases between. CDR3 length equals 15 residues. Looked up from germline, CDR1 is MNHNY and CDR2 is SVGAGI (reference sequence). CDR3 protein: CASSYSRILNTEAFF. The CDR3 DNA follows: TGTGCCAGCAGTTACTCGCGAATTTTAAACACTGAAGCTTTCTTT.

At least ten counts were recorded for this clonotype. The chain has TRBV10-3 and TRBJ1-2; D perhaps matches TRBD1 (6 bases). Germline assignment: CDR1 ENHRY and CDR2 SYGVKD. Deletions cut 3 bases from V and 12 bases from J, with 20 bases between. There are 14 residues in the CDR3. CDR3 amino acids: CAISEDGTLLSHTF. DNA for the CDR3: TGTGCCATCAGTGAAGATGGGACACTCCTGAGCCACACCTTC.

The V call is TRBV28, the J call TRBJ1-1; perhaps TRBD1 as D (6 bases). V was pared by 4 bases and J by 10 bases, with 19 bases between. Germline V gene data show CDR1 as MDHEN and CDR2 as SYDVKM. CDR3 length: 14 amino acids. The CDR3 DNA reads TGTGCCAGCAGTTCACGTACAACAGGGAGGCGAGCTTTCTTT. This sequence encodes CASSSRTTGRRAFF. Variable domain in full (rest from reference TRBV28 and TRBJ1-1): DVKVTQSSRYLVKRTGEKVFLECVQDMDHENMFWYRQDPGLGLRLIYFSYDVKMKEKGDIPEGYSVSREKKERFSLILESASTNQTSMYLCASSSRTTGRRAFFGQGTRLTVV.

This clonotype was detected many times. The chain combines TRBV14 with TRBJ2-1, with D perhaps TRBD1 or TRBD2 (5 bases each). The germline V gene has CDR1 SGHDN and CDR2 FVKESK. V was shortened by 4 bases and J by 0 bases, with 10 bases between the two germline ends. CDR3 size: 15 residues. The CDR3 sequence: CASSRGATSYNEQFF. CDR3 in DNA: TGTGCCAGCAGCCGAGGGGCGACCTCCTACAATGAGCAGTTCTTC.

The chain is built from TRBV20-1 and TRBJ2-3, with 12 bases fitting TRBD2. The CDR3 spans 18 residues. V was clipped by 0 bases and J by 4 bases; unmatched bases: 11. From germline, CDR1 is DFQATT and CDR2 SNEGSKA (reference sequence). This CDR3 reads CSARDRRLAGVRADTQYF. The CDR3 DNA follows: TGCAGTGCTAGAGACCGACGACTAGCGGGAGTACGGGCAGATACGCAGTATTTT.